This is a list of T cell receptor beta chains from one sample in a study of graft-versus-host responses after intestinal transplantation. Here immunoSEQ multiplex PCR was the method, and the copy in TCRdb shows in-frame clones only, minus some. The table records tens of thousands of clones, roughly 87% of them present only once. The sample here was PBMCs, taken about 420 days after intestinal transplantation. The receptor set was obtained from a human patient who received an intestinal transplant, so some T cells may come from the graft donor. CDR3s include the opening cysteine and the closing phenylalanine or tryptophan. The order of the fields is J gene, D gene, V gene, clone size, CDR3 protein, CDR3 DNA. D genes are given only for firm matches. Where a row states a size, it is once, few, many or the class of an expanded clone; other rows omit it.

TRBJ2-6,TRBD1,TRBV27,.,CARTKGQGIWGANVLTF,TGTGCCAGAACCAAGGGACAGGGAATCTGGGGGGCCAACGTCCTGACTTTC
TRBJ2-7,TRBD2,TRBV5-6,.,CASSLAAGRDEQYF,TGTGCCAGCAGCTTGGCGGCAGGGAGGGACGAGCAGTACTTC
TRBJ2-3,.,TRBV7-9,.,CASSLGAISTDTQYF,TGTGCCAGCAGCTTGGGGGCAATCAGCACAGATACGCAGTATTTT
TRBJ2-7,.,TRBV5-5,.,CASSLSSGTYEQYF,TGTGCCAGCAGCTTAAGCTCCGGCACCTACGAGCAGTACTTC
TRBJ1-3,.,TRBV29-1,.,CSAEGGGNTIYF,TGCAGCGCCGAAGGGGGGGGAAACACCATATATTTT
TRBJ2-1,TRBD2,TRBV15,.,CATSETSGGPDNEQFF,TGTGCCACCAGCGAGACTAGCGGAGGCCCGGACAATGAGCAGTTCTTC
TRBJ2-2,.,TRBV29-1,.,CSVVRWIRGVGELFF,TGCAGCGTTGTTAGGTGGATCAGGGGGGTCGGGGAGCTGTTTTTT
TRBJ2-1,TRBD1,TRBV4-3,.,CASSTRTGSYNEQFF,TGCGCCAGCAGCACCCGGACAGGGTCCTACAATGAGCAGTTCTTC
TRBJ2-2,TRBD1,TRBV5-1,.,CASSLNPTTGGNGELFF,TGCGCCAGCAGCTTAAATCCCACTACAGGGGGTAACGGGGAGCTGTTTTTT
TRBJ2-7,TRBD1,TRBV5-5,few,CASSLVAGGASGEQYF,TGTGCCAGCAGCTTAGTCGCAGGGGGCGCGTCGGGAGAGCAGTACTTC
TRBJ1-2,TRBD1,TRBV28,.,CASSFRGGAYGYTF,TGTGCCAGCAGTTTCAGGGGGGGGGCCTATGGCTACACCTTC
TRBJ1-5,.,TRBV10-1,.,CASSEGVRVQPQHF,TGCGCCAGCAGTGAAGGGGTAAGGGTACAGCCCCAGCATTTT
TRBJ1-1,.,TRBV19,.,CASSWGNTEAFF,TGCGCCAGTAGTTGGGGGAACACTGAAGCTTTCTTT
TRBJ2-7,.,TRBV4-3,.,CASSQDYTLYEQYF,TGCGCCAGCAGCCAAGACTACACCTTGTACGAGCAGTACTTC
TRBJ1-3,.,TRBV7-9,.,CASSPGTSGNTIYF,TGTGCCAGCAGCCCGGGCACCTCTGGAAACACCATATATTTT
TRBJ2-7,TRBD1,TRBV6-5,few,CASSYGAGTGTYEQYF,TGTGCCAGCAGTTACGGAGCCGGGACAGGGACCTACGAGCAGTACTTC
TRBJ1-2,.,TRBV30,once,CAWSNRVLGRYTF,TGTGCCTGGAGTAACCGGGTCCTCGGGCGTTACACCTTC
TRBJ1-1,.,TRBV7-6,.,CASSLIGEGEAFF,TGTGCCAGCAGCTTAATAGGGGAGGGTGAAGCTTTCTTT
TRBJ2-3,.,TRBV6-5,.,CASSYQGLYTDTQYF,TGTGCCAGCAGTTACCAGGGACTTTACACAGATACGCAGTATTTT
TRBJ2-1,TRBD1,TRBV19,.,CASSTGQSFTYNEQFF,TGTGCCAGTAGTACGGGACAGTCATTCACCTACAATGAGCAGTTCTTC
TRBJ1-1,.,TRBV19,.,CASSIDRSLYTEAFF,TGTGCCAGTAGTATAGATCGCAGCCTTTACACTGAAGCTTTCTTT
TRBJ1-2,.,TRBV28,.,CASSSGTTGGYTF,TGTGCCAGTAGTTCCGGGACCACGGGTGGCTACACCTTC
TRBJ2-1,.,TRBV7-2,.,CASSPGGPQREQFF,TGTGCCAGCAGCCCCGGGGGGCCACAACGTGAGCAGTTCTTC
TRBJ1-2,.,TRBV19,.,CASRLNYGYTF,TGTGCCAGTCGATTGAACTATGGCTACACCTTC
TRBJ1-1,.,TRBV5-1,.,CASSSGTFTEAFF,TGCGCCAGCAGTTCTGGGACTTTCACTGAAGCTTTCTTT
TRBJ1-1,.,TRBV5-4,.,CASSFPGANTEAFF,TGTGCCAGCAGCTTCCCGGGTGCAAACACTGAAGCTTTCTTT
TRBJ2-5,.,TRBV20-1,.,CSARPQETQYF,TGCAGTGCTAGACCGCAAGAGACCCAGTACTTC
TRBJ2-7,TRBD1,TRBV18,.,CASSPPRTGTEQYF,TGTGCCAGCTCACCACCCAGGACAGGAACCGAGCAGTACTTC
TRBJ1-2,TRBD1,TRBV10-3,medium-sized,CASNEDRGSHYGYTF,TGTGCCTCTAACGAGGACAGGGGATCACACTATGGCTACACCTTC
TRBJ2-7,.,TRBV7-9,once,CASSPGSNPNYEQYF,TGTGCCAGCAGCCCGGGGTCCAACCCCAACTACGAGCAGTACTTC
TRBJ2-5,TRBD2,TRBV6-5,.,CASSGTSGQETQYF,TGTGCCAGCAGCGGGACTAGCGGACAAGAGACCCAGTACTTC
TRBJ2-5,TRBD1,TRBV5-4,.,CASSPDRRETQYF,TGTGCCAGCAGCCCGGACAGGAGGGAGACCCAGTACTTC
TRBJ2-3,.,TRBV4-1,once,CASSQGAGLRTDTQYF,TGCGCCAGCAGCCAAGGGGCGGGGTTACGCACAGATACGCAGTATTTT
TRBJ2-1,.,TRBV7-8,.,CASSLVTFYNEQFF,TGTGCCAGCAGCTTAGTGACTTTCTACAATGAGCAGTTCTTC
TRBJ2-7,.,TRBV7-2,.,CASSSGDSYEQYF,TGTGCCAGCAGCTCTGGGGATTCCTACGAGCAGTACTTC
TRBJ2-1,.,TRBV7-8,few,CASSFAGPPYNEQFF,TGTGCCAGCAGCTTCGCGGGACCTCCCTACAATGAGCAGTTCTTC
TRBJ2-2,.,TRBV30,.,CAWSWGTGELFF,TGTGCCTGGAGTTGGGGAACCGGGGAGCTGTTTTTT
TRBJ1-1,.,TRBV21-1,.,CASSKEALGAEAFF,TGTGCCAGCAGCAAAGAAGCCTTAGGGGCTGAAGCTTTCTTT
TRBJ2-7,.,TRBV6-1,few,CASSEIRGPAYEQYF,TGTGCCAGCAGTGAAATCAGGGGTCCGGCCTACGAGCAGTACTTC
TRBJ1-3,.,TRBV12-5,.,CASGLWDLIYF,TGTGCTAGTGGTTTGTGGGACCTTATATATTTT
TRBJ1-2,.,TRBV7-2,.,CASSLGIQDGYTF,TGTGCCAGCAGTCTCGGCATCCAAGATGGCTACACCTTC
TRBJ2-3,.,TRBV27,.,CASSDTGTDTQYF,TGTGCCAGCAGCGACACCGGCACAGATACGCAGTATTTT
TRBJ2-7,.,TRBV5-1,.,CASSPQGYEQYF,TGCGCCAGCAGCCCACAGGGCTACGAGCAGTACTTC
TRBJ1-1,TRBD1,TRBV28,.,CASSSTTDRPAVEAFF,TGTGCCAGCAGTTCGACTACGGACAGGCCGGCAGTTGAAGCTTTCTTT
TRBJ1-1,TRBD1,TRBV6-5,once,CASSYSGQGTNTEAFF,TGTGCCAGCAGTTACTCGGGACAGGGGACGAACACTGAAGCTTTCTTT
TRBJ2-1,TRBD2,TRBV7-6,.,CASSSLLAGGANEQFF,TGTGCCAGCAGCTCCCTACTAGCGGGGGGGGCCAATGAGCAGTTCTTC
TRBJ2-2,TRBD2,TRBV5-1,.,CASSLDGPSGFRELFF,TGCGCCAGCAGCTTGGATGGCCCTAGCGGGTTCCGGGAGCTGTTTTTT
TRBJ1-2,.,TRBV6-1,.,CASSNTGSGGYTF,TGTGCCAGCAGTAATACAGGGAGTGGGGGCTACACCTTC
TRBJ2-7,TRBD1,TRBV7-2,.,CASSPGQGVSYEQYF,TGTGCCAGCAGCCCCGGACAGGGGGTATCCTACGAGCAGTACTTC
TRBJ2-1,.,TRBV7-9,.,CASSSHGEQFF,TGTGCCAGCAGCTCTCACGGTGAGCAGTTCTTC
TRBJ2-7,TRBD2,TRBV7-2,.,CASSSSGRGSYEQYF,TGTGCCAGCAGCTCTAGCGGGAGAGGCTCCTACGAGCAGTACTTC
TRBJ2-7,TRBD1,TRBV28,.,CASSPHEPGGLYAQYF,TGTGCCAGCAGCCCCCACGAGCCAGGGGGTCTCTACGCGCAGTACTTC
TRBJ2-7,.,TRBV5-6,.,CASSLIEGEQYF,TGTGCCAGCAGCTTGATTGAGGGGGAGCAGTACTTC
TRBJ1-5,.,TRBV6-1,once,CASSEDSPNQPQHF,TGTGCCAGCAGCGAGGACAGCCCTAATCAGCCCCAGCATTTT
TRBJ2-5,.,TRBV7-2,.,CASSPPGGRETQYF,TGTGCCAGCAGCCCCCCCGGGGGCAGGGAGACCCAGTACTTC
TRBJ2-7,TRBD1,TRBV9,.,CASSVGGTGLNEQYF,TGTGCCAGCAGCGTAGGAGGGACAGGTCTCAACGAGCAGTACTTC
TRBJ2-7,TRBD1,TRBV11-2,.,CASSFGGQGFYEQYF,TGTGCCAGCAGCTTCGGGGGACAGGGTTTCTACGAGCAGTACTTC
TRBJ2-1,.,TRBV5-4,.,CASSLRGSYNEQFF,TGTGCCAGCAGCTTGCGCGGCTCCTATAATGAGCAGTTCTTC
TRBJ1-2,.,TRBV6-1,once,CASSPLGFNYGYTF,TGTGCCAGCAGCCCACTAGGGTTCAACTATGGCTACACCTTC
TRBJ2-3,TRBD2,TRBV7-2,.,CASSLVRGGRDTQYF,TGTGCCAGCAGCTTAGTGCGGGGGGGCCGGGATACGCAGTATTTT